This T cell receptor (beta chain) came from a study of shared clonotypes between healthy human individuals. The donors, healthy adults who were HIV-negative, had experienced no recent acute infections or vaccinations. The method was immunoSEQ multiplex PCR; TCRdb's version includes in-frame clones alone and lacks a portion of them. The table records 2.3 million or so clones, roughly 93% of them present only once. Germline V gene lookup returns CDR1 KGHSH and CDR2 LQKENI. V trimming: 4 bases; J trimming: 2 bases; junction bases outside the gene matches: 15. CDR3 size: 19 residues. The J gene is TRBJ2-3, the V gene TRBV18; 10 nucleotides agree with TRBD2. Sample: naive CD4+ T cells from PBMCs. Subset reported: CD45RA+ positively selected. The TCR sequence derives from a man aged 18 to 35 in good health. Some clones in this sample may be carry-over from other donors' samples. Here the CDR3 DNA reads TGTGCCAGCTCACACGGAACGAGCGGGAGGGGATCAATCACAGATACGCAGTATTTT. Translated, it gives CASSHGTSGRGSITDTQYF. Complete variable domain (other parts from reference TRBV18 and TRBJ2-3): NAGVMQNPRHLVRRRGQEARLRCSPMKGHSHVYWYRQLPEEGLKFMVYLQKENIIDESGMPKERFSAEFPKEGPSILRIQQVVRGDSAAYFCASSHGTSGRGSITDTQYFGPGTRLTVL.